A single sample is the source of the 8 T cell receptor beta chains below, sequenced in a study of blood T cell repertoires in COVID-19. Assay used: immunoSEQ multiplex PCR; TCRdb lists only in-frame clones, some missing. Seen here are about 150,000 clones, 70% to 90% observed once, and the top ten hold 0.63%. The sample was peripheral blood. Receptors originate from a man between 60 and 70 years old with COVID-19, enrolled during active disease.

This chain links TRBV7-2 with TRBJ1-2; D possibly corresponds to TRBD1 (6 bases). This CDR3 has 15 residues. CDR1 SGHTA and CDR2 FQGNSA come from the germline V gene. Trimming took off 2 bases at V and 8 bases at J, with 18 bases between the two ends. The CDR3 coding sequence is TGTGCCAGCAGCTTACCTCCGGCGGGGGCAAGAGGCTACACCTTC. It codes for CASSLPPAGARGYTF. Full variable domain (missing parts from reference TRBV7-2 and TRBJ1-2): GAGVSQSPSNKVTEKGKDVELRCDPISGHTALYWYRQSLGQGLEFLIYFQGNSAPDKSGLPSDRFSAERTGGSVSTLTIQRTQQEDSAVYLCASSLPPAGARGYTFGSGTRLTVV.

This rearrangement joins TRBV2 to TRBJ1-1, with a weak D call TRBD1 (5 bases). Trimming shortened V by 6 bases and J by 6 bases, and 11 bases separated the two germline ends. Germline V gene data show CDR1 as SNHLY and CDR2 as FYNNEI. The CDR3 contains 12 residues. CDR3 amino acids: CASSGGVPEAFF. The CDR3 bases are TGTGCCAGCAGCGGGGGGGTCCCTGAAGCTTTCTTT.

This clone was detected only a few times. The V call is TRBV4-1, the J call TRBJ1-6; TRBD1 matches at 9 bases. The CDR3 has 16 residues. V trimming: 0 bases; J trimming: 10 bases; junction bases outside the gene matches: 7. Per germline, CDR1 MGHRA and CDR2 YSYEKL. The DNA of the CDR3 is TGCGCCAGCAGCCAAGAGGTTGGGACAGGGAGGTCACCCCTCCACTTT. It is translated as CASSQEVGTGRSPLHF.

The chain is built from TRBV2 and TRBJ2-1; TRBD2 matches at 14 bases. CDR3 length: 14 residues. Trimming took 8 bases from V and 5 from J; bases not matched to a gene: 2. CDR1 is SNHLY and CDR2 is FYNNEI in the germline V gene. The CDR3 DNA is TGTGCCAGCGGGGGACTAGCGGGAGACAATGAGCAGTTCTTC. Residues: CASGGLAGDNEQFF.

The V gene is TRBV4-2, the J gene TRBJ2-5; 7 nucleotides line up with TRBD2. The CDR3 totals 17 residues. The V gene end was trimmed by 1 base and the J gene end by 5 bases; junction bases not matched to a gene: 13. Germline values: CDR1 LGHNA, CDR2 YNFKEQ. The CDR3 DNA follows: TGTGCCAGCAGCCAAGTGCCTCCGGGACTACCGCAGGAGACCCAGTACTTC. Translating gives CASSQVPPGLPQETQYF.

CDR3 DNA sequence: TGCGCCAGCAGCTTGACCGTGGGGACAGAGGCTGGAAAACTGTTTTTT. Translation: CASSLTVGTEAGKLFF. The genes are TRBV5-1 and TRBJ1-4, with 7 positions matching TRBD1. V shed 1 base and J 10 bases; nucleotides not matched to a gene: 13. This CDR3 is built from 16 residues. Germline V lookup: CDR1 SGHRS, CDR2 YFSETQ.

This clone was recorded only once. CDR3 in DNA: TGTGCCAGCAGCCGCCGTGCGGTAGCGGGAGACAATGAGCAGTTCTTC. This encodes CASSRRAVAGDNEQFF. This chain links TRBV7-2 with TRBJ2-1; 9 nucleotides agree with TRBD2. In germline, CDR1 is SGHTA, CDR2 FQGNSA. This CDR3 region has 16 residues. Unmatched junction bases numbered 10, after V lost 5 bases and J lost 5 bases.

V is TRBV7-9 and J is TRBJ2-7; 9 bases agree with TRBD1. The CDR3 has 15 amino acids. The V segment lost 0 bases and the J segment 5 bases; nucleotides outside the gene matches: 5. Germline assignment: CDR1 SEHNR and CDR2 FQNEAQ (reference sequence). The CDR3 DNA is TGTGCCAGCAGCTTAGCCGGGACAGGGATCCACGAGCAGTACTTC. Translating it yields CASSLAGTGIHEQYF.